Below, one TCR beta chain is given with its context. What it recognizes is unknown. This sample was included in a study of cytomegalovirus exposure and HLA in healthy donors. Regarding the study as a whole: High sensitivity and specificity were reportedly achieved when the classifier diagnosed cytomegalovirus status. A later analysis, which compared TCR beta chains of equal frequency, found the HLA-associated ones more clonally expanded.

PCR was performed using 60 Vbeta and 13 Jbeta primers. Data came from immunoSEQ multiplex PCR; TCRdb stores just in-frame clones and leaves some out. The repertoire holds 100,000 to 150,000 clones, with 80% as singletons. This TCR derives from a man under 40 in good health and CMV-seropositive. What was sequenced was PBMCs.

The CDR3 is CASSLGREDYGYTF. The CDR3 bases are TGTGCCAGCAGCTTGGGCAGGGAGGACTATGGCTACACCTTC. V and J are TRBV7-2 and TRBJ1-2; a weak D match, TRBD1 (5 bases). The germline gives CDR1 SGHTA, CDR2 FQGNSA. The V end lost 3 bases, the J end lost 3 bases, and 11 bases lay between the germline ends. The CDR3 spans 14 residues.